The next 27 T cell receptor beta chains were all read from a single sample in a study of fetal regulatory T cell absence and autoimmunity. The table came from immunoSEQ multiplex PCR; TCRdb's copy has only in-frame clones and leaves some out. This sample carries around 100,000 clones, more than 70% of them seen once, and the ten largest clones take 1.5% to 2%. The sequenced material came from pancreas tissue. The receptors originated from a male donor with IPEX syndrome.

In DNA form, the CDR3 reads TGCGCCAGCAGCACCCAGGGCGAGGACATTAATCAGCCCCAGCATTTT. Translating gives CASSTQGEDINQPQHF. The chain has TRBV5-1 and TRBJ1-5; maybe TRBD1 (5 bases). This CDR3 comprises 16 residues. The V end was cut by 4 bases, the J end by 4 bases, with 18 bases between. Per germline, CDR1 SGHRS and CDR2 YFSETQ.

The J gene is TRBJ2-1, the V gene TRBV7-6, with 10 bases fitting TRBD2. CDR1 is SGHVS, CDR2 FNYEAQ, per germline. The V gene end was trimmed by 8 bases and the J gene end by 9 bases; junction bases not matched to a gene: 4. CDR3 length: 12 amino acids. CDR3 in amino acids: CASQREGPEQFF. The CDR3 DNA reads TGTGCCAGCCAGCGGGAGGGTCCTGAGCAGTTCTTC.

J is TRBJ2-1 and V is TRBV4-3; 12 bases are shared with TRBD2. The CDR3 runs to 16 residues. Germline CDR1 reads LGHNA; CDR2 reads YSLEER. V dropped 1 base and J dropped 2; count of bases not matched to a gene: 0. DNA for the CDR3: TGCGCCAGCAGCCAAGGACTAGCGGGGGCCTACAATGAGCAGTTCTTC. It specifies CASSQGLAGAYNEQFF.

In nucleotides, the CDR3 is TGTGCCAGCAGCCAAGATCAATGGGGAGACGGCTATGGCTACACCTTC. Translation gives CASSQDQWGDGYGYTF. The chain recombines TRBV14 with TRBJ1-2; D call uncertain. V lost 0 bases and J lost 4, with 15 bases in between. CDR3 length equals 16 residues. Germline CDR1 is SGHDN and CDR2 is FVKESK.

V usage is TRBV27 and J usage is TRBJ1-1, with D hard to call. Per the germline V gene, CDR1 is MNHEY and CDR2 is SMNVEV (reference sequence). The CDR3 runs to 14 residues. V lost 4 bases to trimming and J lost 0 bases, with 9 bases between them. CDR3 sequence: CASSWGNMNTEAFF. CDR3 DNA: TGTGCCAGCAGTTGGGGAAACATGAACACTGAAGCTTTCTTT.

V and J are TRBV10-3 and TRBJ1-5, with 7 bases that match TRBD1. With V trimmed by 3 bases and J by 3 bases, 8 bases remained unmatched. The CDR3 sequence is 16 residues long. Germline values: CDR1 ENHRY, CDR2 SYGVKD. The CDR3 spells CAISDIADRPNQPQHF. The CDR3 coding sequence is TGTGCCATCAGTGATATAGCGGACAGGCCCAATCAGCCCCAGCATTTT.

The rearrangement links TRBV9 to TRBJ1-1; the D is unclear. With 4 bases removed from V and 6 bases from J, the gap between germline ends came to 16 bases. The CDR3 contains 14 residues. In germline, CDR1 is SGDLS, CDR2 YYNGEE. The CDR3 region is CASSPLRPEAEAFF. As DNA, the CDR3 is TGTGCCAGCAGCCCACTCCGTCCGGAGGCTGAAGCTTTCTTT.

Concerning this clone: A read error may account for a junction end that differs from germline. The rearrangement joins TRBV6-6 to TRBJ2-3; D is ambiguous. The CDR3 has 15 residues. The germline gives CDR1 MNHNY, CDR2 SVGAGI (reference sequence). This CDR3 is CASNYPPPSTDTQYF. CDR3 nucleotides: TGTGCCAGCAATTACCCCCCGCCCTCGACAGATACGCAGTATTTT.

This clone was found once. V gene TRBV14 combines with J gene TRBJ1-1, with TRBD1 matching 7 bases. Germline V lookup: CDR1 SGHDN, CDR2 FVKESK. This CDR3 is 14 amino acids long. V shed 0 bases and J 4 bases; nucleotides not matched to a gene: 2. DNA for the CDR3: TGTGCCAGCAGCCAAGATTCAGGGGGCACTGAAGCTTTCTTT. This gives the protein CASSQDSGGTEAFF.

This sequence joins TRBV7-9 and TRBJ1-1; D gene uncertain. Germline CDR1 is SEHNR and CDR2 is FQNEAQ (reference sequence). The length of the CDR3 is 15 residues. Trimming stripped 0 bases from V and 0 bases from J, with 8 bases between. The CDR3 here is CASSLALGLNTEAFF. CDR3 DNA: TGTGCCAGCAGCTTAGCGTTAGGGTTGAACACTGAAGCTTTCTTT. The full variable domain, rest sourced from reference TRBV7-9 and TRBJ1-1, is DTGVSQNPRHKITKRGQNVTFRCDPISEHNRLYWYRQTLGQGPEFLTYFQNEAQLEKSRLLSDRFSAERPKGSFSTLEIQRTEQGDSAMYLCASSLALGLNTEAFFGQGTRLTVV.

This clone was picked up many times. The genes are TRBV10-3 and TRBJ1-2, with 8 bases identical to TRBD1. Trimming at V came to 0 bases and at J to 4 bases, leaving 7 bases not matched to a gene. Germline CDR1 and CDR2: ENHRY and SYGVKD. The CDR3 loop spans 16 amino acids. CDR3 DNA sequence: TGTGCCATCAGTGAGTCGACTCGGGACAGGAGCTATGGCTACACCTTC. Amino acid sequence: CAISESTRDRSYGYTF.

V gene TRBV29-1 combines with J gene TRBJ1-1; D is ambiguous. V gave up 6 bases and J gave up 1 base, with 12 bases separating them. The CDR3 is 13 amino acids. Germline loops: CDR1 SQVTM, CDR2 ANQGSEA. This CDR3 reads CSVIPGGNTEAFF. In DNA form, the CDR3 reads TGCAGCGTCATCCCCGGTGGGAACACTGAAGCTTTCTTT.

This chain connects TRBV18 to TRBJ2-3; 12 bases are shared with TRBD2. J lost 5 bases, V lost 6 bases, and 15 bases had no gene match. This CDR3 spans 18 amino acids. Germline V gene data show CDR1 as KGHSH and CDR2 as LQKENI. The DNA of the CDR3 is TGTGCCAGCTCGCCTGGAATTGGGACTAGCGGGCGGAGAGATACGCAGTATTTT. Translated, it gives CASSPGIGTSGRRDTQYF.

This clone has just a few counts. The chain uses TRBV11-3 and TRBJ2-7; 12 bases fit TRBD2. In germline, CDR1 is SGHNT, CDR2 YENEEA. V shed 1 base and J 3 bases; nucleotides not matched to a gene: 4. The CDR3 loop spans 16 amino acids. The CDR3 sequence: CASSLGGLAGNYEQYF. The CDR3 DNA reads as TGTGCCAGCAGCTTAGGTGGACTAGCGGGGAACTACGAGCAGTACTTC.

The V and J genes are TRBV15 and TRBJ2-7, with 10 nucleotides matching TRBD1. The CDR3 length is 15 residues. Looked up from germline, CDR1 is LNHNV and CDR2 is YYDKDF (reference sequence). Trimming cost V 8 bases and J 9 bases; bases outside gene matches: 16. Written as DNA, the CDR3 is TGTGCCACCCTTCACTCCGGGACAGGGGTCTTGGGGCAGTACTTC. Its protein product is CATLHSGTGVLGQYF.

The chain has TRBV5-4 and TRBJ1-2, with 7 bases that match TRBD1. V shed 3 bases, J shed 4 bases, and the junction held 3 bases outside the gene matches. From germline, CDR1 is SGHNT and CDR2 YYREEE (reference sequence). The CDR3 contains 13 residues. In nucleotides, the CDR3 is TGTGCCAGCAGCTCGGACAGGCCCTATGGCTACACCTTC. It codes for CASSSDRPYGYTF.

The chain combines TRBV6-5 with TRBJ1-2, with TRBD1 matching 11 bases. Trimming at V came to 6 bases and at J to 3 bases, leaving 3 bases not matched to a gene. CDR1 is MNHEY and CDR2 is SVGAGI in the germline V gene. The CDR3 runs to 14 residues. The CDR3 region is CASSGTGGHYGYTF. The CDR3 nucleotides read TGTGCCAGCAGCGGGACAGGGGGGCACTATGGCTACACCTTC.

This clone has only one observation. The gene calls are TRBV5-4 and TRBJ2-7, with 7 positions matching TRBD1. Germline V gives CDR1 SGHNT, CDR2 YYREEE (reference sequence). The CDR3 is 13 amino acids. V was pared by 4 bases and J by 1 base, with 2 bases of the junction left unmatched. The DNA for the CDR3 is TGTGCCAGCAGCCCGACAGGGTCCTACGAGCAGTACTTC. This codes for CASSPTGSYEQYF.

The CDR3 spells CASSLVRSPNTEAFF. In DNA, the CDR3 is TGTGCCAGCAGCTTAGTTCGCTCCCCGAACACTGAAGCTTTCTTT. The chain is built from TRBV11-2 and TRBJ1-1; no firm D call. The CDR3 runs 15 residues. Trimming shortened V by 1 base and J by 1 base, and 10 bases separated the two germline ends. Germline V gene sequence: CDR1 SGHAT, CDR2 FQNNGV.

The chain joins TRBV27 to TRBJ1-2; no reliable D call. The CDR3 extends over 13 amino acids. CDR1 is MNHEY, CDR2 SMNVEV, per germline (reference sequence). Trimming cost V 5 bases and J 2 bases, with 9 bases left between them. CDR3 loop: CASSHGRNYGYTF. CDR3 DNA sequence: TGTGCCAGCAGTCACGGACGGAACTATGGCTACACCTTC.

To note about this clone: This CDR3 is also generated by other DNA sequences in the sample. V and J are TRBV6-1 and TRBJ2-7; D not certain. CDR1 is MNHNS, CDR2 SASEGT, per germline. Between the trimmed V and J ends, which lost 2 bases and 3 bases, there was a span of 5 bases. The CDR3 has 12 amino acids. The CDR3 DNA follows: TGTGCCAGCAGTGAAAGCAGCTACGAGCAGTACTTC. Its translation: CASSESSYEQYF.

This clone has only one observation. The chain joins TRBV7-2 to TRBJ2-1; TRBD1 or TRBD2 may be the D gene (5 bases each). This CDR3 is built from 15 residues. Between the trimmed V and J ends, which lost 5 bases and 3 bases, there was a span of 14 bases. From germline, CDR1 is SGHTA and CDR2 FQGNSA. The CDR3: CASSPGQGRYNEQFF. The DNA of the CDR3 is TGTGCCAGCAGCCCAGGGCAGGGACGCTACAATGAGCAGTTCTTC.

The V call is TRBV5-1, the J call TRBJ1-5; 7 bases are a match to TRBD1. V gave up 5 bases and J gave up 5 bases; unmatched junction bases: 4. This CDR3 spans 13 amino acids. Germline CDR1 and CDR2: SGHRS and YFSETQ. The chain's CDR3 is CASSYGTDQPQHF. CDR3 sequence (DNA): TGCGCCAGCAGTTATGGGACAGATCAGCCCCAGCATTTT.

The chain is built from TRBV7-6 and TRBJ2-7, with D possibly being TRBD1 or TRBD2 (5 bases each). Between the trimmed V and J ends, which lost 0 bases and 2 bases, there was a span of 8 bases. CDR3 size: 14 residues. The V gene's germline CDR1 is SGHVS and CDR2 FNYEAQ. For the CDR3, the DNA is TGTGCCAGCAGCTTAGCGGGGGAGCCCTACGAGCAGTACTTC. This codes for CASSLAGEPYEQYF.

The CDR3 loop is CASSQELAGGNQPQHF. The CDR3 DNA is TGCGCCAGCAGCCAAGAACTGGCAGGGGGCAATCAGCCCCAGCATTTT. V is TRBV4-1 and J is TRBJ1-5; possibly TRBD1 for D (6 bases). Germline lookup yields CDR1 MGHRA and CDR2 YSYEKL. V lost 0 bases and J 2 bases, leaving 11 bases between the germline ends. This CDR3 has 16 residues.

The gene calls are TRBV5-6 and TRBJ2-1; D may be TRBD1 or TRBD2 (6 bases each). This CDR3 is 14 amino acids long. Germline loops: CDR1 SGHDT, CDR2 YYEEEE. V lost 3 bases to trimming and J lost 3 bases, with 10 bases between them. The CDR3 loop is CASSSRDIYNEQFF. For the CDR3, the DNA is TGTGCCAGCAGCTCGCGGGACATCTACAATGAGCAGTTCTTC. The whole variable domain, filled in from reference TRBV5-6 and TRBJ2-1, reads DAGVTQSPTHLIKTRGQQVTLRCSPKSGHDTVSWYQQALGQGPQFIFQYYEEEERQRGNFPDRFSGHQFPNYSSELNVNALLLGDSALYLCASSSRDIYNEQFFGPGTRLTVL.

This rearrangement joins TRBV28 to TRBJ2-7, with D perhaps matching TRBD2 (6 bases). V was trimmed by 2 bases and J by 3 bases, leaving 14 bases between them. CDR3 size: 15 residues. The germline V gene has CDR1 MDHEN and CDR2 SYDVKM. CDR3 sequence reads: CASSLGLGGYYEQYF. The CDR3 bases are TGTGCCAGCAGTTTAGGGCTTGGGGGGTACTACGAGCAGTACTTC.